In its sample, the clone carrying this T cell receptor (beta chain) was seen a few times. This sample was taken from a study of T cells after yellow fever vaccination. CDR3 length: 14 amino acids. The V gene lost 4 bases and the J gene lost 0 bases, with 9 bases spanning the gap. The V gene's germline CDR1 is MGHRA and CDR2 YSYEKL. For TCR, cDNA came from 5'RACE template switching, which added a universal primer site and UMIs. TCRdb reprocessed the 5' RACE reads with MiXCR, giving one entry per CDR3 protein. The sample shows about 85,000 distinct CDR3 sequences, about an eighth of them seen only once. Findings of the study overall: After the booster, roughly 96% of CD4 and more than 75% of CD8 primary-response clones were re-detected.

V is TRBV4-1 and J is TRBJ1-1; D gene uncertain. This material consisted of CD8+ T cells not binding an NS4B(214-222) dextramer, sorted from PBMCs, taken roughly 20 days after the first yellow fever vaccination. The sequence was collected from a man aged 18 to 30 who received the YFV17D yellow fever vaccine. The CDR3 loop is CASSLQLVNTEAFF. CDR3 DNA: TGCGCCAGCAGCCTCCAACTGGTGAACACTGAAGCTTTCTTT.